The sequence of this TCR beta chain was determined in a study of blood T cells in healthy people across ages. Individuals who donated were healthy Caucasians from Russia aged 6 to 90. The second PCR ran roughly 6 to 12 cycles with a sample-barcoded 5' primer and J-beta primers. TCRdb recomputed calls from the 5' RACE reads with MiXCR, one row per CDR3 protein. The repertoire holds more than 900,000 distinct CDR3 sequences, with about 28% as singletons. The sample was also reused in another study, on T cells of mothers and their children.

This receptor was taken from a woman aged 40 to 49 in good health. The material sequenced was blood.

CDR3 sequence: CASSPYRVDYGYTF. CDR3 DNA: TGTGCCAGCAGCCCGTACAGGGTGGACTATGGCTACACCTTC. The genes are TRBV7-2 and TRBJ1-2, with a weak D call TRBD1 (6 bases). The CDR3 has 14 amino acids. Germline values: CDR1 SGHTA, CDR2 FQGNSA. V lost 5 bases to trimming and J lost 3 bases, with 13 bases between them.